This TCR beta chain was identified during a study of T cell repertoires in cytomegalovirus infection. Looking at the study overall: Indicated by public TCR beta signatures were CMV infection and matching HLA type. Overall study findings and caveats: CMV-specific HLA-C-restricted TCR beta clonotypes dominated the ex vivo response.

TCRdb passed the reads through MiXCR, listing each CDR3 protein once. The sample shows approximately 1,000,000 distinct CDR3 sequences, around a third of them seen only once. The CDR3 sequence is 14 residues long. The germline V gene has CDR1 MNHEY and CDR2 SVGEGT. The trim removed 5 bases at V and 10 bases at J, leaving 9 bases unmatched. This clonotype was detected a few times. Its target is unknown. The chain is built from TRBV6-2 or TRBV6-3 and TRBJ2-1; TRBD2 aligns across 9 bases. The clonotype was recovered from a human donor in good health (CMV status not recorded). Some clones in this sample may be carry-over from other donors' samples. This specimen was cultured CD8+ T cells from PBMCs, taken from culture after CMV antigen stimulation. CDR3 residues: CASSPGLARPEQFF. The DNA for the CDR3 is TGTGCCAGCAGTCCCGGACTAGCGAGGCCCGAGCAGTTCTTC.